A single sample is the source of the 22 T cell receptor beta chains below, sequenced in a study of graft-versus-host responses after intestinal transplantation. TCRdb's table, derived via immunoSEQ multiplex PCR, lists solely in-frame clones and lacks some. The sample includes tens of thousands of clones, 92% of them seen just once. Sample: bone marrow, taken almost 750 days after intestinal transplantation. The receptors here all came from a human patient who received an intestinal transplant, so some T cells may come from the graft donor.

This chain joins TRBV10-1 and TRBJ1-1; a possible D gene is TRBD1 (6 bases). Germline loops: CDR1 WNHNN, CDR2 SYGVQD (reference sequence). The CDR3 is 14 residues long. V lost 3 bases to trimming and J lost 3 bases, with 11 bases between them. CDR3 in amino acids: CASSEQGGDTEAFF. The CDR3 bases are TGCGCCAGCAGTGAACAGGGTGGGGACACTGAAGCTTTCTTT.

The rearrangement uses TRBV7-2 and TRBJ2-5; 11 bases fit TRBD1. From germline, CDR1 is SGHTA and CDR2 FQGNSA. This CDR3 contains 16 residues. V gave up 1 base and J gave up 5 bases; unmatched junction bases: 6. The chain's CDR3 is CASSLGGQGVYETQYF. The CDR3 nucleotides are TGTGCCAGCAGCTTAGGGGGACAGGGGGTCTATGAGACCCAGTACTTC. The full variable domain, its missing parts supplied by reference TRBV7-2 and TRBJ2-5, is GAGVSQSPSNKVTEKGKDVELRCDPISGHTALYWYRQSLGQGLEFLIYFQGNSAPDKSGLPSDRFSAERTGGSVSTLTIQRTQQEDSAVYLCASSLGGQGVYETQYFGPGTRLLVL.

The chain recombines TRBV6-5 with TRBJ2-7; tentatively, D is TRBD2 (6 bases). Per the germline V gene, CDR1 is MNHEY and CDR2 is SVGAGI. V lost 2 bases to trimming and J lost 4 bases, with 12 bases between them. CDR3 size: 14 residues. CDR3 DNA: TGTGCCAGCAGTTACCGCGGGGCTGGGTACGAGCAGTACTTC. It is translated as CASSYRGAGYEQYF.

J is TRBJ2-1 and V is TRBV5-4; 16 positions match TRBD2. Unmatched junction bases numbered 13, after V lost 9 bases and J lost 4 bases. Germline assignment: CDR1 SGHNT and CDR2 YYREEE (reference sequence). This CDR3 spans 18 amino acids. The CDR3 nucleotides read TGTGCCACAACTTCCGGGACTAGCGGGGGGGCCTCGTACAATGAGCAGTTCTTC. Its translation is CATTSGTSGGASYNEQFF.

J is TRBJ2-2 and V is TRBV5-1; 11 nucleotides align to TRBD1. V shed 6 bases, J shed 7 bases, and the junction held 11 bases outside the gene matches. The CDR3 sequence is 16 residues long. Germline V gene sequence: CDR1 SGHRS, CDR2 YFSETQ. The DNA of the CDR3 is TGCGCCAGCACCGAGACCGGGACAGGGGGTTTCGGGGAGCTGTTTTTT. This encodes CASTETGTGGFGELFF. The entire variable domain, with the rest obtained from reference TRBV5-1 and TRBJ2-2, is as follows: KAGVTQTPRYLIKTRGQQVTLSCSPISGHRSVSWYQQTPGQGLQFLFEYFSETQRNKGNFPGRFSGRQFSNSRSEMNVSTLELGDSALYLCASTETGTGGFGELFFGEGSRLTVL.

The chain is built from TRBV5-4 and TRBJ1-1; D possibly corresponds to TRBD1 (5 bases). The CDR3 loop spans 15 amino acids. Germline CDR1 reads SGHNT; CDR2 reads YYREEE (reference sequence). Trimming took 0 bases from V and 3 from J, leaving 12 bases between them. CDR3 sequence reads: CASSLGVGTYTEAFF. CDR3 coding DNA: TGTGCCAGCAGCTTGGGGGTAGGGACCTACACTGAAGCTTTCTTT.

The CDR3 reads CAWTPGQWNINTGELFF. For the CDR3, the DNA is TGTGCCTGGACCCCGGGACAGTGGAATATTAACACCGGGGAGCTGTTTTTT. J is TRBJ2-2 and V is TRBV30, with 7 bases fitting TRBD1. J lost 2 bases, V lost 4 bases, and 13 bases had no gene match. The CDR3 runs 17 residues. Germline V gives CDR1 GTSNPN, CDR2 SVGIG (reference sequence). The full variable domain, with the rest looked up from reference TRBV30 and TRBJ2-2, is SQTIHQWPATLVQPVGSPLSLECTVEGTSNPNLYWYRQAAGRGLQLLFYSVGIGQISSEVPQNLSASRPQDRQFILSSKKLLLSDSGFYLCAWTPGQWNINTGELFFGEGSRLTVL.

V usage is TRBV4-1 and J usage is TRBJ2-3; TRBD2 matches 10 bases. The CDR3 is made up of 17 amino acids. J lost 3 bases, V lost 0 bases, and 6 bases had no gene match. Germline CDR1 reads MGHRA; CDR2 reads YSYEKL. CDR3 sequence: CASSQEPLAGETDTQYF. The CDR3 DNA follows: TGCGCCAGCAGCCAAGAACCCCTAGCGGGGGAGACAGATACGCAGTATTTT.

The J gene is TRBJ2-5, the V gene TRBV7-3, with D perhaps matching TRBD1 or TRBD2 (6 bases each). The ends were cut back, 2 bases at V and 4 bases at J, with 14 bases in the middle. Per germline, CDR1 SGHTA and CDR2 FQGTGA. CDR3 length equals 15 residues. The CDR3 loop is CASSLSGGRVETQYF. The CDR3 DNA follows: TGTGCCAGCAGCTTATCCGGGGGCAGGGTAGAGACCCAGTACTTC.

The gene calls are TRBV19 and TRBJ1-1, with 7 bases lining up with TRBD1. V gave up 3 bases and J gave up 3 bases; unmatched junction bases: 1. Per germline, CDR1 LNHDA and CDR2 SQIVND (reference sequence). CDR3 size: 13 residues. The chain's CDR3 is CASSIDRDTEAFF. In DNA form, the CDR3 reads TGTGCCAGTAGTATCGACAGGGACACTGAAGCTTTCTTT.

The genes are TRBV7-2 and TRBJ2-1, with 11 positions matching TRBD2. The CDR3 is made up of 14 amino acids. The germline V gene has CDR1 SGHTA and CDR2 FQGNSA. The J segment lost 5 bases and the V segment lost 6 bases, leaving 3 bases of the junction unmatched. CDR3 DNA: TGTGCCAGCAGTACGGGACTAGCGGACAATGAGCAGTTCTTC. Amino acid sequence: CASSTGLADNEQFF.

This rearrangement joins TRBV6-5 to TRBJ1-3, with 7 bases matching TRBD1. CDR3 size: 14 residues. Trimming at V came to 5 bases and at J to 4 bases, leaving 5 bases not matched to a gene. CDR1 is MNHEY, CDR2 SVGAGI, per germline. The CDR3 sequence: CASSRDRGGNTIYF. DNA of the CDR3: TGTGCCAGCAGTCGGGACAGAGGAGGAAACACCATATATTTT.

This rearrangement joins TRBV19 to TRBJ1-1; D call uncertain. Germline CDR1 LNHDA, CDR2 SQIVND (reference sequence). This CDR3 is 11 amino acids long. With 6 bases removed from V and 4 bases from J, the gap between germline ends came to 6 bases. The CDR3 DNA sequence: TGTGCCAGTAGCACGTCCACTGAAGCTTTCTTT. Protein product: CASSTSTEAFF.

The chain recombines TRBV18 with TRBJ1-1; no reliable D call. The V gene lost 5 bases and the J gene lost 0 bases, with 10 bases spanning the gap. CDR3 length: 14 residues. Germline loops: CDR1 KGHSH, CDR2 LQKENI. The CDR3 DNA follows: TGTGCCAGCTCAACTGGCAACCTGAACACTGAAGCTTTCTTT. Its translation is CASSTGNLNTEAFF.

A single count supports this clone. The J gene is TRBJ2-1, the V gene TRBV5-1; TRBD2 agrees at 14 bases. The CDR3 spans 15 residues. Germline trimming cut 2 bases from V and 10 bases from J; bases unmatched to any gene: 5. Germline V gives CDR1 SGHRS, CDR2 YFSETQ. The CDR3 nucleotides are TGCGCCAGCAGCTTAGGGACTAGCGGGGGAGGCGAGCAGTTCTTC. Its translation: CASSLGTSGGGEQFF.

This clone was detected only once. V is TRBV29-1 and J is TRBJ2-7; the match to TRBD2 covers 7 bases. Per the germline V gene, CDR1 is SQVTM and CDR2 is ANQGSEA. CDR3 length equals 15 residues. V was pared by 3 bases and J by 4 bases, with 12 bases of the junction left unmatched. The CDR3 protein is CSVDGWGGSGYEQYF. Here the CDR3 DNA reads TGCAGCGTTGACGGTTGGGGGGGTAGTGGATACGAGCAGTACTTC.

The chain is built from TRBV11-2 and TRBJ2-1, with no clear D. V dropped 5 bases and J dropped 0 bases, with 11 bases sitting between them. Germline assignment: CDR1 SGHAT and CDR2 FQNNGV. This CDR3 is built from 15 residues. As DNA, the CDR3 is TGTGCCAGCAGCCTGCTAGGCAGCTCCTACAATGAGCAGTTCTTC. Protein product: CASSLLGSSYNEQFF.

V and J are TRBV2 and TRBJ2-3; 8 nucleotides match TRBD2. The germline V gene encodes CDR1 SNHLY and CDR2 FYNNEI. V lost 3 bases to trimming and J lost 2 bases; unmatched junction nucleotides: 4. This CDR3 contains 15 residues. CDR3 sequence reads: CASSDIAGTTDTQYF. The CDR3 coding sequence is TGTGCCAGCAGTGATATAGCGGGAACCACAGATACGCAGTATTTT. The full variable domain, in which reference TRBV2 and TRBJ2-3 provide the parts outside the CDR3, is EPEVTQTPSHQVTQMGQEVILRCVPISNHLYFYWYRQILGQKVEFLVSFYNNEISEKSEIFDDQFSVERPDGSNFTLKIRSTKLEDSAMYFCASSDIAGTTDTQYFGPGTRLTVL.

In its sample, this clone was seen a few times. Other DNA variants within this sample encode the same CDR3. This chain joins TRBV7-2 and TRBJ2-7; 7 bases align to TRBD2. The CDR3 is made up of 14 amino acids. Germline-derived CDR1 and CDR2 are SGHTA and FQGNSA. The ends lost 0 bases at V and 1 base at J; junction bases unmatched: 0. The CDR3 protein is CASSLAGGSYEQYF. The CDR3 nucleotides are TGTGCCAGCAGCTTAGCGGGGGGGTCCTACGAGCAGTACTTC.

Concerning this clone: At the DNA level, this CDR3 is encoded by other sequences in the same sample as well. The genes are TRBV7-3 and TRBJ2-1, with TRBD2 matching over 12 bases. The V and J ends lost 5 bases and 5 bases, in that order; junction bases with no gene match: 7. Germline CDR1 SGHTA, CDR2 FQGTGA. The CDR3 is 16 residues long. Here the CDR3 DNA reads TGTGCCAGCAGCCAAGGTCCTAGCGGGGGGGACAATGAGCAGTTCTTC. The encoded protein is CASSQGPSGGDNEQFF.

The chain uses TRBV6-5 and TRBJ2-7, with D possibly TRBD2 on 7 matching bases. The length of the CDR3 is 15 residues. Germline V gene lookup returns CDR1 MNHEY and CDR2 SVGAGI. The V and J ends lost 0 bases and 3 bases respectively, with 12 bases between them. The CDR3 coding sequence is TGTGCCAGCAGTTACTCGGAGGGGGGGATCTACGAGCAGTACTTC. Protein sequence: CASSYSEGGIYEQYF.

The chain combines TRBV6-1 with TRBJ1-5; TRBD1 agrees at 8 bases. The CDR3 is 17 amino acids. Germline V gene sequence: CDR1 MNHNS, CDR2 SASEGT. Trimming cost V 2 bases and J 0 bases; bases outside gene matches: 6. The CDR3 nucleotides read TGTGCCAGCAGTGAACCTGGGACAGGAGATAGCAATCAGCCCCAGCATTTT. This sequence encodes CASSEPGTGDSNQPQHF.